This T cell receptor (beta chain) was sequenced during a study of cytomegalovirus exposure and HLA in healthy donors. About the research overall: The Caucasian-associated ancestry cluster held over 65% of around 380 genotyped donors.

In germline, CDR1 is MGHDK, CDR2 SYGVNS. Losses at the gene ends were 1 base for V and 2 bases for J; bases not matched to a gene: 1. CDR3 size: 15 residues. PCR was performed using 60 Vbeta and 13 Jbeta primers. Profiled with immunoSEQ multiplex PCR; TCRdb holds only in-frame clones, not every one. In the table there are 150,000 to 200,000 clones, approximately 84% of which are singletons. The receptor's source is a young man in good health and CMV-seropositive. The chain uses TRBV25-1 and TRBJ2-1, with 8 bases matching TRBD1. Sequenced material: PBMCs. CDR3 residues: CASSEWDRTYNEQFF. DNA of the CDR3: TGTGCCAGCAGTGAATGGGACAGGACCTACAATGAGCAGTTCTTC.